These 5 T cell receptor beta chains were all obtained from the same sample, sequenced in a study of T cell responses to AZD1222 COVID-19 vaccine (dated by TCRdb to about 2021). This specimen's time point label, interpreted: about 28 days (+/-7) after the second vaccine dose. The treatment or condition label, as the study defines it: meningococcal conjugate vaccine given as trial control. The library came from the immunoSEQ multiplex PCR assay. TCRdb mirrors the immuneACCESS table, restricted to in-frame sequences. Some clones are absent from its copies; in checked studies, under half trace to an unresolved V gene, and the reason for the others is unknown. The sample table records 140,000 to 150,000 clones; roughly 88% of these occur just once. The ten top clones hold approximately 5.4% of the sample. The specimen was peripheral blood, collected 28 days after the second dose of the MenACWY control vaccine. The receptors derive from an adult who received the MenACWY meningococcal vaccine as a control.

V usage is TRBV28 and J usage is TRBJ1-5, with D unclear. The length of the CDR3 is 14 residues. The germline V gene has CDR1 MDHEN and CDR2 SYDVKM. Trimming left V 3 bases short and J 3 bases short, with 9 bases between. In nucleotides, the CDR3 is TGTGCCAGCAGTTTTTTTAGATACAATCAGCCCCAGCATTTT. Encoded protein: CASSFFRYNQPQHF.

This rearrangement joins TRBV28 to TRBJ1-3, with D possibly TRBD1 on 5 matching bases. CDR3 size: 15 residues. V dropped 1 base and J dropped 7 bases, with 14 bases sitting between them. Germline V gene data show CDR1 as MDHEN and CDR2 as SYDVKM. DNA for the CDR3: TGTGCCAGCAGTTTATCCTCAGGACAATGGAACACCATATATTTT. Encoded protein: CASSLSSGQWNTIYF.

The genes are TRBV7-3 and TRBJ1-1, with TRBD1 matching 7 bases. The trim removed 0 bases at V and 4 bases at J, leaving 2 bases unmatched. This CDR3 is 14 amino acids long. Germline V CDR1 and CDR2: SGHTA, FQGTGA. CDR3 nucleotide sequence: TGTGCCAGCAGCTTAACCGGGACAGCCACTGAAGCTTTCTTT. Translating gives CASSLTGTATEAFF.

The chain uses TRBV6-5 and TRBJ2-5, with D possibly TRBD2 on 5 matching bases. The V gene's germline CDR1 is MNHEY and CDR2 SVGAGI. Trimming pared 7 bases from V and 0 bases from J, leaving 12 bases between. This CDR3 has 14 amino acids. This chain's CDR3 is CASKAGSNQETQYF. In DNA form, the CDR3 reads TGTGCCAGCAAGGCGGGTTCCAACCAAGAGACCCAGTACTTC.

This sequence joins TRBV19 and TRBJ2-5; no clear D gene. Germline assignment: CDR1 LNHDA and CDR2 SQIVND (reference sequence). The CDR3 has 13 residues. Trimming pared 5 bases from V and 4 bases from J, leaving 11 bases between. This CDR3 reads CASSLGRGETQYF. The CDR3 region has the DNA TGTGCCAGTAGTCTCGGACGTGGAGAGACCCAGTACTTC.